This TCR beta chain was observed in a study of OX40 agonist ivuxolimab in advanced cancers. Measured with immunoSEQ multiplex PCR; TCRdb has only the in-frame clones, and not every one. The sample includes under 90,000 clones, approximately 80% of them seen just once. This clone was observed a handful of times. Germline V gene lookup returns CDR1 SQVTM and CDR2 ANQGSEA. The CDR3 covers 10 residues. The V and J ends lost 7 bases and 0 bases respectively, with 3 bases between them. This sequence joins TRBV29-1 and TRBJ1-1, with D unclear. The sequence was obtained from an adult with an advanced solid tumor such as melanoma, head and neck, liver or kidney cancer. The sample in question was CD4+ or CD8+ T cells sorted from blood, obtained in a trial of the OX40 agonist ivuxolimab. The DNA for the CDR3 is TGCAGCGCCCTGAACACTGAAGCTTTCTTT. Its protein product is CSALNTEAFF.